The clone carrying this TCR beta chain has at least ten counts. Its specificity is unknown. This CDR3 region has 14 residues. CDR1 and CDR2 from the germline V gene are SEHNR and FQNEAQ (reference sequence). V lost 0 bases to trimming and J lost 5 bases, with 10 bases between them. Each CDR3 protein gets one entry after TCRdb re-called the 5' RACE reads with MiXCR. Among 120,000 or so distinct CDR3 sequences, around 15% were seen once, and the ten largest hold 43%. This specimen belongs to a study of T cells after yellow fever vaccination. Study-wide findings and caveats: Abundant clonotypes (contaminants from the bulk population) could be present in FACS-sorted repertoires.

The input for sequencing was CD8+ T cells sorted from PBMCs, taken 5 days after the yellow fever booster vaccination. This clonotype was sampled from a man aged 18 to 30 who received the YFV17D yellow fever vaccine. The rearrangement links TRBV7-9 to TRBJ1-2; D gene unclear. As DNA, the CDR3 is TGTGCCAGCAGCTTAGCATCGGTTCCTTATGGCTACACCTTC. As protein: CASSLASVPYGYTF.